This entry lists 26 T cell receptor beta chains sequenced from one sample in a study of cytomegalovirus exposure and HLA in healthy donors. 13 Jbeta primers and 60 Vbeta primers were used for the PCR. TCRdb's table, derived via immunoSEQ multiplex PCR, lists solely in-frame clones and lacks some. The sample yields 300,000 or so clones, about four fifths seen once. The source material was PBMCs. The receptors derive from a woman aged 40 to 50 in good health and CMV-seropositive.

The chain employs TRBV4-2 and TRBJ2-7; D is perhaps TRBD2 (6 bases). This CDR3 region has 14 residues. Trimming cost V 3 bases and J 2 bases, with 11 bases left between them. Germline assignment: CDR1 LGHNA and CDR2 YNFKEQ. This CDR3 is CASSQGGQAYEQYF. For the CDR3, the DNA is TGTGCCAGCAGCCAGGGAGGCCAGGCCTACGAGCAGTACTTC.

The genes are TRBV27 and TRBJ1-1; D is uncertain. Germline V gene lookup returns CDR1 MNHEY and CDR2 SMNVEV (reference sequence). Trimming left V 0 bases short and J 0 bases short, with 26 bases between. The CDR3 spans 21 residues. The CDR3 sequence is CASSLSKGGGGPGPMNTEAFF. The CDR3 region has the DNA TGTGCCAGCAGTTTATCGAAGGGTGGTGGAGGACCTGGCCCGATGAACACTGAAGCTTTCTTT.

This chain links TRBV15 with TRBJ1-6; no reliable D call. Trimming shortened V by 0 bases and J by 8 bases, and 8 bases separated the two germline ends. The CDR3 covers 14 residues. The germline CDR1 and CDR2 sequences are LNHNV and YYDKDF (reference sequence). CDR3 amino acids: CATSRDNPYSPLHF. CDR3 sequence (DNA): TGTGCCACCAGCAGAGATAATCCCTATTCACCCCTCCACTTT.

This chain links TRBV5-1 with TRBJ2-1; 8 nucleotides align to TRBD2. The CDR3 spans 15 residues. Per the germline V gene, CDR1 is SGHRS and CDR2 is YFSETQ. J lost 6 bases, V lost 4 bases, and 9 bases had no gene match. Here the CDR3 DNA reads TGCGCCAGCAGCCTACTAGCGGAGGAGGGCAATGAGCAGTTCTTC. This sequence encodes CASSLLAEEGNEQFF.

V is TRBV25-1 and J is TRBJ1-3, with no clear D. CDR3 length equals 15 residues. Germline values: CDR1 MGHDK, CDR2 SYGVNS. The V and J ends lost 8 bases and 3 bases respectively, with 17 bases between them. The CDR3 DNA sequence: TGTGCCAGCCGTCGGCGACATGGGTATGGAAACACCATATATTTT. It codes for CASRRRHGYGNTIYF.

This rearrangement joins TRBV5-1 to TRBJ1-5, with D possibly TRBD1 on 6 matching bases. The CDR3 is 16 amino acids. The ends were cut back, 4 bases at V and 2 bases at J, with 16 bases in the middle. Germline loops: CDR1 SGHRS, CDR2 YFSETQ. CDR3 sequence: CASSIGGAGGNQPQHF. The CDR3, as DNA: TGCGCCAGCAGCATTGGGGGGGCTGGCGGCAATCAGCCCCAGCATTTT.

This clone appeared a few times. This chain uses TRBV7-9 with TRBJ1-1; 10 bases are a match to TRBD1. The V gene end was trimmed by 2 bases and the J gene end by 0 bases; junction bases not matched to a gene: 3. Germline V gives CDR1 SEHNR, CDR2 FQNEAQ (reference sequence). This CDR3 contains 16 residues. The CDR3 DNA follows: TGTGCCAGCAGCTTAAGGACAGGGGGAATGAACACTGAAGCTTTCTTT. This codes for CASSLRTGGMNTEAFF.

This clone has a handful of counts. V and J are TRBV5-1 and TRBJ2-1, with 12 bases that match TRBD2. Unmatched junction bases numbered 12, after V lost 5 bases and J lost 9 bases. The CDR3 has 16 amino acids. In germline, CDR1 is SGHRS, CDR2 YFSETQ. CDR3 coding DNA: TGCGCCAGCAGTAGGGCTACTAGCGGGAGGATCCCTGAGCAGTTCTTC. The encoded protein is CASSRATSGRIPEQFF. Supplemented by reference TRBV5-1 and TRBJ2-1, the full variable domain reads KAGVTQTPRYLIKTRGQQVTLSCSPISGHRSVSWYQQTPGQGLQFLFEYFSETQRNKGNFPGRFSGRQFSNSRSEMNVSTLELGDSALYLCASSRATSGRIPEQFFGPGTRLTVL.

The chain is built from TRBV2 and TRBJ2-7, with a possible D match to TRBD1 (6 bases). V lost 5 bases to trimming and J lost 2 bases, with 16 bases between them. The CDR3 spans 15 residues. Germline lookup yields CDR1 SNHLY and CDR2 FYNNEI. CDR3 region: CASSFSGTPAYEQYF. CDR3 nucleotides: TGTGCCAGCAGTTTTTCCGGGACACCGGCCTACGAGCAGTACTTC.

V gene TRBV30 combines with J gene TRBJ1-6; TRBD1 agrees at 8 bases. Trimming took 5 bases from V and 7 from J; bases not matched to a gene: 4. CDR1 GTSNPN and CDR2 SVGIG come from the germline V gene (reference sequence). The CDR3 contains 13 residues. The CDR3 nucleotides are TGTGCCTGGTCAGGGGGCGTAAATTCACCCCTCCACTTT. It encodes CAWSGGVNSPLHF.

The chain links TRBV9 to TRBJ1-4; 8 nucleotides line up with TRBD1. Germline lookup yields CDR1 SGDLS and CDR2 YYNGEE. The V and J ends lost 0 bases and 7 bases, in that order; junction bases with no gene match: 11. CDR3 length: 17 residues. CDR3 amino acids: CASSVVAGGAGFEKLFF. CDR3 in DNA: TGTGCCAGCAGCGTAGTGGCAGGGGGCGCGGGTTTTGAAAAACTGTTTTTT.

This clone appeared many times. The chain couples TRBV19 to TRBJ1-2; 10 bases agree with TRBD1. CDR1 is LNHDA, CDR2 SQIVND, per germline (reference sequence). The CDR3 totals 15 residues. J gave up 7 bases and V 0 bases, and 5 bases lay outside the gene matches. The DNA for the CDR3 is TGTGCCAGTAGTATAGATCTGACAGGGGGCGGTGGCTACACCTTC. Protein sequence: CASSIDLTGGGGYTF.

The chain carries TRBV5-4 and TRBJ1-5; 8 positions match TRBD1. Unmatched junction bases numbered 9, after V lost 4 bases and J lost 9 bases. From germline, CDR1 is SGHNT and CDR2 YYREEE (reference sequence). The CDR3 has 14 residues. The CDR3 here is CASSPTGGVGPQHF. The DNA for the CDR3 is TGTGCCAGCAGCCCTACAGGGGGAGTAGGGCCCCAGCATTTT.

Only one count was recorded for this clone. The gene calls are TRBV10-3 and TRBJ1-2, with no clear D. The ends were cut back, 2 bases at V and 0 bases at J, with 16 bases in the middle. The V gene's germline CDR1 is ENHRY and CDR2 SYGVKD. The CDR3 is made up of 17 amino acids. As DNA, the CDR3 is TGTGCCATCAGTGAGGAGGTCAGAGTATATGCTAACTATGGCTACACCTTC. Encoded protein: CAISEEVRVYANYGYTF.

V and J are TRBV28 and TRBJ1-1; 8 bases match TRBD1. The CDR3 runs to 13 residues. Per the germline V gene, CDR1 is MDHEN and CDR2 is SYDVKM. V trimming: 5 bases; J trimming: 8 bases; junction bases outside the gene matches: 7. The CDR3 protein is CASSRGQGREAFF. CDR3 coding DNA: TGTGCCAGCAGTCGTGGACAGGGTAGAGAAGCTTTCTTT.

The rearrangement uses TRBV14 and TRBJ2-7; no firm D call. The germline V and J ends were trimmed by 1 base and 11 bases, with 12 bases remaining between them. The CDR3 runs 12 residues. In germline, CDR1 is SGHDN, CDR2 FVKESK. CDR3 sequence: CASSQVHSGEYF. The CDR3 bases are TGTGCCAGCAGCCAAGTTCACTCAGGCGAGTACTTC. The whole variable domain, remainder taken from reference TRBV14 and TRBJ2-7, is EAGVTQFPSHSVIEKGQTVTLRCDPISGHDNLYWYRRVMGKEIKFLLHFVKESKQDESGMPNNRFLAERTGGTYSTLKVQPAELEDSGVYFCASSQVHSGEYFGPGTRLTVT.

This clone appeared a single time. The CDR3 DNA sequence: TGTGCCAGCGTGTGCGGGAGGCCATACAATGAGCAGTTCTTC. This sequence encodes CASVCGRPYNEQFF. The chain joins TRBV13 to TRBJ2-1; TRBD2 aligns across 8 bases. Trimming removed 8 bases from V and 4 bases from J; junction bases left unmatched: 7. CDR1 is PRHDT and CDR2 is FYEKMQ in the germline V gene (reference sequence). This CDR3 spans 14 amino acids.

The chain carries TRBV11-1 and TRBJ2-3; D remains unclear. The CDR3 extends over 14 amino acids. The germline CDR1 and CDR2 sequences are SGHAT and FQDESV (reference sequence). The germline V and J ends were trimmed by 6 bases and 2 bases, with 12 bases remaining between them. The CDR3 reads CASSSTINTDTQYF. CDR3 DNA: TGTGCCAGCAGTTCGACAATAAACACAGATACGCAGTATTTT.

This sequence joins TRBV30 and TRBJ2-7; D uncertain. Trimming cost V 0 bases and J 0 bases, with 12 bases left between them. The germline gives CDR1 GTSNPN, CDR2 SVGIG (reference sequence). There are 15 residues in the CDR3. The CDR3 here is CAWSVVMGRSYEQYF. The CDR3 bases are TGTGCCTGGAGTGTAGTGATGGGCCGCTCCTACGAGCAGTACTTC.

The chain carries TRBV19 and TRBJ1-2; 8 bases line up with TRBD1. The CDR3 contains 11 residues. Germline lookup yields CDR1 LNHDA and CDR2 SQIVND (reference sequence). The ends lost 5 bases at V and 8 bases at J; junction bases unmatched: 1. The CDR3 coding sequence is TGTGCCAGTAGTGGGACAGGCGGCTACACCTTC. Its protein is CASSGTGGYTF.

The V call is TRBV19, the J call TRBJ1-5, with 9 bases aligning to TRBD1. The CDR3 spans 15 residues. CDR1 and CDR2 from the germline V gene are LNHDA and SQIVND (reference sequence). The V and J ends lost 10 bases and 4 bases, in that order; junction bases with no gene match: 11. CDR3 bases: TGTGCCACCTTAATTTCGGGACAGGGAAATCAGCCCCAGCATTTT. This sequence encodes CATLISGQGNQPQHF. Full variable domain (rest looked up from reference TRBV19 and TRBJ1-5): DGGITQSPKYLFRKEGQNVTLSCEQNLNHDAMYWYRQDPGQGLRLIYYSQIVNDFQKGDIAEGYSVSREKKESFPLTVTSAQKNPTAFYLCATLISGQGNQPQHFGDGTRLSIL.

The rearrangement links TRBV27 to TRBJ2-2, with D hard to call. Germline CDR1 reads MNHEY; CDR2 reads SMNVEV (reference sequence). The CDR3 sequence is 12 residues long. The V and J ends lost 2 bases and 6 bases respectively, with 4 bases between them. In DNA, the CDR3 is TGTGCCAGCAGTTTACCGGCCGGGGAGCTGTTTTTT. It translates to CASSLPAGELFF.

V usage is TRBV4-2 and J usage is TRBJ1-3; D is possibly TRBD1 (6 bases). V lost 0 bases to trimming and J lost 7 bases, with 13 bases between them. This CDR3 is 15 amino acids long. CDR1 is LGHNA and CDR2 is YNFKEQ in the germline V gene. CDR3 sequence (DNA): TGTGCCAGCAGCCAAGAGGGAGGGGGGTCTAACACCATATATTTT. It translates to CASSQEGGGSNTIYF.

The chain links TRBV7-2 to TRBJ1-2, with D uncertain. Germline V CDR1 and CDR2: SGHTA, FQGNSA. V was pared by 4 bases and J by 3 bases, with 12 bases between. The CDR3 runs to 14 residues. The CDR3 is CASSYGVEDYGYTF. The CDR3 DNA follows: TGTGCCAGCAGCTACGGGGTAGAGGACTATGGCTACACCTTC.

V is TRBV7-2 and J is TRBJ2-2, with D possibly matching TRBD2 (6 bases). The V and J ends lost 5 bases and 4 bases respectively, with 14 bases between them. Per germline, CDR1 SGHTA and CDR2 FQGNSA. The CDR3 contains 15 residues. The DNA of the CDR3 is TGTGCCAGCAGCCCCTATCTCGGGGGCACCGGGGAGCTGTTTTTT. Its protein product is CASSPYLGGTGELFF.

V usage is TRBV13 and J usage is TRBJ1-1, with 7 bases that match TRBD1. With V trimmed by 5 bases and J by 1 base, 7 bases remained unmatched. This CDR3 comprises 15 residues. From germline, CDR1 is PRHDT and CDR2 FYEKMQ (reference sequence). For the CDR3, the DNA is TGTGCCAGCAGCGAACAGGGGTGGGGGAACACTGAAGCTTTCTTT. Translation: CASSEQGWGNTEAFF.